The 24 T cell receptor beta chains given below trace back to one sample, sequenced in a study of vaccination effects on CD4 cells after COVID-19. These TCRs' antigens remain unknown. CD4+ T cell isolation took place after more than eight days of culture. Measured with immunoSEQ multiplex PCR; TCRdb has only the in-frame clones, and not every one. This table has 70,000 or so clones, 60% to 80% appearing once. This specimen was CD4+ T cells from PBMCs cultured without peptide, taken before COVID-19 vaccination. Source of these receptors: a human donor who received a COVID-19 vaccine.

The chain uses TRBV13 and TRBJ2-6; D is ambiguous. Germline values: CDR1 PRHDT, CDR2 FYEKMQ (reference sequence). The CDR3 totals 15 residues. The V end was cut by 5 bases, the J end by 0 bases, with 8 bases between. The CDR3 DNA follows: TGTGCCAGCAGCCTACAGAGCTCTGGGGCCAACGTCCTGACTTTC. This codes for CASSLQSSGANVLTF.

The chain has TRBV18 and TRBJ1-6; no reliable D call. Trimming removed 4 bases at V and 7 bases at J, with 8 bases between. In germline, CDR1 is KGHSH, CDR2 LQKENI. CDR3 length equals 13 residues. The CDR3 sequence is CASSLGTNSPLHF. CDR3 DNA: TGTGCCAGCTCACTTGGAACGAATTCACCCCTCCACTTT.

This rearrangement joins TRBV4-3 to TRBJ1-2, with 10 bases fitting TRBD1. Germline CDR1 reads LGHNA; CDR2 reads YSLEER. CDR3 length: 20 amino acids. The V gene end was trimmed by 0 bases and the J gene end by 8 bases; junction bases not matched to a gene: 21. The CDR3 sequence is CASSQDRPGQGFSGGAGYTF. The CDR3 DNA sequence: TGCGCCAGCAGCCAAGATCGGCCGGGACAGGGGTTCTCAGGGGGAGCGGGCTACACCTTC.

The CDR3 loop reads CASSLGPSSGDQPQHF. CDR3 DNA sequence: TGCGCCAGCAGCTTGGGACCCTCCTCTGGGGATCAGCCCCAGCATTTT. The rearrangement links TRBV5-1 to TRBJ1-5; D gene uncertain. Trimming took off 0 bases at V and 5 bases at J, with 15 bases between the two ends. Germline CDR1 reads SGHRS; CDR2 reads YFSETQ. The CDR3 spans 16 residues.

The rearrangement uses TRBV20-1 and TRBJ1-2, with D possibly being TRBD1 (5 bases). Trimming removed 6 bases from V and 3 bases from J, with 8 bases in between. The CDR3 length is 11 residues. The germline gives CDR1 DFQATT, CDR2 SNEGSKA (reference sequence). The CDR3 DNA is TGCAGTGCAGGGACGGACTATGGCTACACCTTC. Translating gives CSAGTDYGYTF.

J is TRBJ1-2 and V is TRBV5-4; 8 bases fit TRBD1. Unmatched junction bases numbered 8, after V lost 0 bases and J lost 7 bases. The CDR3 totals 15 residues. Looked up from germline, CDR1 is SGHNT and CDR2 is YYREEE (reference sequence). The CDR3 bases are TGTGCCAGCAGCTTGGTCGGACAGGGCCTTTTTGGCTACACCTTC. Amino acids: CASSLVGQGLFGYTF.

The chain is built from TRBV5-8 and TRBJ1-6; TRBD1 matches at 11 bases. With 0 bases clipped from V and 7 bases from J, the junction kept 3 bases outside the gene matches. The CDR3 contains 16 residues. Germline CDR1 and CDR2: SGHTS and YDEGEE. The CDR3: CASSLARTGGNSPLHF. The CDR3 bases are TGTGCCAGCAGCTTGGCCCGGACAGGGGGCAATTCACCCCTCCACTTT.

The chain carries TRBV28 and TRBJ2-1; D remains unclear. This CDR3 region has 15 residues. Trimming took off 1 base at V and 2 bases at J, with 9 bases between the two ends. The germline V gene encodes CDR1 MDHEN and CDR2 SYDVKM. The CDR3 DNA reads TGTGCCAGCAGTTTATTTCAGAGGACCTACAATGAGCAGTTCTTC. It codes for CASSLFQRTYNEQFF.

This clone was counted a few times. This chain connects TRBV7-7 to TRBJ2-1; no definite D call. Germline V CDR1 and CDR2: SSHAT, FNYEAQ (reference sequence). V lost 1 base, J lost 10 bases, and 11 bases lay in between. The CDR3 length is 13 residues. The CDR3 sequence is CASSLGGSGEQFF. CDR3 coding DNA: TGTGCCAGCAGCTTAGGGGGTTCAGGAGAGCAGTTCTTC.

The rearrangement links TRBV2 to TRBJ1-4; D is perhaps TRBD1 (5 bases). Germline values: CDR1 SNHLY, CDR2 FYNNEI. This CDR3 is built from 14 residues. V was pared by 7 bases and J by 5 bases, with 14 bases between. The CDR3 DNA follows: TGTGCCAGCACCCCCGGGACGGGAAATGAAAAACTGTTTTTT. It specifies CASTPGTGNEKLFF.

V is TRBV3-1 (or the pseudogene TRBV3-2) and J is TRBJ2-3; 7 bases line up with TRBD1. The V segment lost 4 bases and the J segment 6 bases; nucleotides outside the gene matches: 4. The germline V gene encodes CDR1 LGHDT and CDR2 YNNKEL (reference sequence). The CDR3 totals 13 residues. The CDR3, as DNA: TGTGCCAGCAGCCGACAGGGATACGATACGCAGTATTTT. It specifies CASSRQGYDTQYF.

This rearrangement joins TRBV5-1 to TRBJ2-3; D perhaps matches TRBD2 (6 bases). CDR1 SGHRS and CDR2 YFSETQ come from the germline V gene. CDR3 length equals 17 residues. The ends were cut back, 2 bases at V and 4 bases at J, with 20 bases in the middle. The CDR3 sequence: CASSLRTFGGWSDTQYF. The CDR3 coding sequence is TGCGCCAGCAGCTTAAGGACTTTCGGGGGATGGTCAGATACGCAGTATTTT.

This chain links TRBV3-1 (or the pseudogene TRBV3-2) with TRBJ2-3; 8 positions match TRBD2. CDR3 size: 14 residues. Germline CDR1 reads LGHDT; CDR2 reads YNNKEL (reference sequence). Unmatched junction bases numbered 2, after V lost 6 bases and J lost 0 bases. CDR3 bases: TGTGCCAGCAGAATAGCGGGGAGCACAGATACGCAGTATTTT. It specifies CASRIAGSTDTQYF.

The V and J genes are TRBV6-5 and TRBJ1-2, with 10 nucleotides matching TRBD1. Germline values: CDR1 MNHEY, CDR2 SVGAGI. Germline trimming cut 10 bases from V and 3 bases from J; bases unmatched to any gene: 11. The CDR3 contains 15 residues. CDR3 sequence: CANSATGGTHYGYTF. The DNA for the CDR3 is TGTGCCAACAGCGCGACAGGGGGCACGCACTATGGCTACACCTTC.

CDR3 nucleotides: TGTGCCATCAGTGACAACTATAATGAAAAACTGTTTTTT. Its translation: CAISDNYNEKLFF. The V and J genes are TRBV10-3 and TRBJ1-4; no definite D call. V was pared by 3 bases and J by 4 bases, with 6 bases between. CDR1 and CDR2 (germline): ENHRY, SYGVKD. The CDR3 is made up of 13 amino acids.

The rearrangement uses TRBV7-2 and TRBJ1-1; D is unclear. CDR1 SGHTA and CDR2 FQGNSA come from the germline V gene. The ends were cut back, 2 bases at V and 5 bases at J, with 9 bases in the middle. The CDR3 consists of 13 residues. The CDR3, as DNA: TGTGCCAGCAGCTTAACTCCGGGTACTGAAGCTTTCTTT. Residues: CASSLTPGTEAFF.

The CDR3 sequence is CASSHQELGNYGYTF. CDR3 coding DNA: TGTGCCAGCAGCCATCAAGAACTAGGAAACTATGGCTACACCTTC. This rearrangement joins TRBV14 to TRBJ1-2, with no clear D. V was clipped by 3 bases and J by 2 bases, with 13 bases between them. The CDR3 contains 15 residues. Germline values: CDR1 SGHDN, CDR2 FVKESK.

V usage is TRBV5-1 and J usage is TRBJ1-6; weak D call: TRBD1 (6 bases). This CDR3 is built from 15 residues. In germline, CDR1 is SGHRS, CDR2 YFSETQ. The ends were cut back, 0 bases at V and 5 bases at J, with 9 bases in the middle. In nucleotides, the CDR3 is TGCGCCAGCAGCTTGGAACAGGGTGATAATTCACCCCTCCACTTT. This sequence encodes CASSLEQGDNSPLHF.

This chain uses TRBV21-1 with TRBJ1-2; TRBD1 is the table's D call, not checked against the DNA. TRBV21-1 is a listed pseudogene. This CDR3 is 13 amino acids long. CDR3 region: CATDGQANYGYTF. CDR3 DNA: TGTGCCACAGACGGACAGGCCAACTATGGCTACACCTTC.

The J gene is TRBJ1-2, the V gene TRBV10-3; D might be TRBD1 (6 bases). CDR1 and CDR2 (germline): ENHRY, SYGVKD. The CDR3 consists of 13 residues. The V gene lost 6 bases and the J gene lost 3 bases, with 11 bases spanning the gap. The CDR3 coding sequence is TGTGCCATCAGGACTGACAGGTACTATGGCTACACCTTC. This codes for CAIRTDRYYGYTF.

The V and J genes are TRBV9 and TRBJ2-2, with D uncertain. This CDR3 region has 14 residues. Germline CDR1 is SGDLS and CDR2 is YYNGEE. V was cut by 4 bases and J by 1 base, with 8 bases left in between. CDR3 amino acids: CASSPSGNTGELFF. CDR3 bases: TGTGCCAGCAGCCCCTCGGGGAACACCGGGGAGCTGTTTTTT.

This chain joins TRBV9 and TRBJ2-7; 8 bases fit TRBD2. The trim removed 0 bases at V and 5 bases at J, leaving 7 bases unmatched. Per the germline V gene, CDR1 is SGDLS and CDR2 is YYNGEE. CDR3 length: 15 residues. CDR3 sequence: CASSVGGTRMDEQYV. CDR3 nucleotides: TGTGCCAGCAGCGTAGGAGGGACTAGAATGGACGAGCAGTACGTC.

The rearrangement uses TRBV9 and TRBJ2-1; D uncertain. Per the germline V gene, CDR1 is SGDLS and CDR2 is YYNGEE. V dropped 0 bases and J dropped 0 bases, with 10 bases sitting between them. CDR3 size: 16 residues. CDR3 in amino acids: CASSVVATSSYNEQFF. DNA of the CDR3: TGTGCCAGCAGCGTAGTGGCGACGAGCTCCTACAATGAGCAGTTCTTC.

Only one count was recorded for this clone. The J gene is TRBJ2-5, the V gene TRBV18; maybe TRBD2 (6 bases). CDR1 and CDR2 (germline): KGHSH, LQKENI. Trimming cost V 0 bases and J 3 bases, with 8 bases left between them. The CDR3 runs to 14 residues. CDR3 sequence reads: CASSPPSGEETQYF. The CDR3 region has the DNA TGTGCCAGCTCACCACCGTCGGGGGAAGAGACCCAGTACTTC.